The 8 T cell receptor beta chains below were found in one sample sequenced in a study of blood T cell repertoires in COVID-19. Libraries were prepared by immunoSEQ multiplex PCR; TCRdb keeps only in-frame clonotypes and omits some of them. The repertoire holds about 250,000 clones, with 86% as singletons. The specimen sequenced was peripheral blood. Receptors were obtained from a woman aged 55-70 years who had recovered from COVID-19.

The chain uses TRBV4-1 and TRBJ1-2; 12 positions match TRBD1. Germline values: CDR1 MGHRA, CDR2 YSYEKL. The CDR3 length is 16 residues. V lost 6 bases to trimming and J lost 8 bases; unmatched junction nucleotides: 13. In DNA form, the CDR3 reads TGCGCCAGCAGTCCGACCGGGACAGGGGGCGCCTGGGGCTACACCTTC. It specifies CASSPTGTGGAWGYTF.

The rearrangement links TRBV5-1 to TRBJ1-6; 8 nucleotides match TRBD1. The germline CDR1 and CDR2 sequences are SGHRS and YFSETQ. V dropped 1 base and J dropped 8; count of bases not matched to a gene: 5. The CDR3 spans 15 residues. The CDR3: CASSLRQGIDSPLHF. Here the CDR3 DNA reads TGCGCCAGCAGCTTGAGACAGGGGATTGATTCACCCCTCCACTTT.

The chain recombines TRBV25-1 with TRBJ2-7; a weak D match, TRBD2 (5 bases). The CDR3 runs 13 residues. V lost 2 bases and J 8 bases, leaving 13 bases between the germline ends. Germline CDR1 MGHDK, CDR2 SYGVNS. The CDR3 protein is CASSEHGLPQQYF. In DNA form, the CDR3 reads TGTGCCAGCAGTGAACATGGACTGCCGCAGCAGTACTTC.

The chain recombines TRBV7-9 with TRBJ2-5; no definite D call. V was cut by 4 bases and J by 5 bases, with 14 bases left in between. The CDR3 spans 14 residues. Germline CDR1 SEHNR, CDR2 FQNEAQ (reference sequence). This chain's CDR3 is CASSSALAAETQYF. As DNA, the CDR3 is TGTGCCAGCAGCTCTGCGCTTGCTGCGGAGACCCAGTACTTC.

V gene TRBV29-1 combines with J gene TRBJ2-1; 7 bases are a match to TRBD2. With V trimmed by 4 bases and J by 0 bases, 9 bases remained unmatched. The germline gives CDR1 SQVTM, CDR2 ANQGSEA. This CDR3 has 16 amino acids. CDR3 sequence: CSVVIRGGSSYNEQFF. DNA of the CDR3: TGCAGCGTTGTCATAAGGGGCGGGAGCTCCTACAATGAGCAGTTCTTC.

DNA of the CDR3: TGTGCCAGCAGTCAAACTCAGAACACTGAAGCTTTCTTT. It is translated as CASSQTQNTEAFF. The chain combines TRBV3-1 (or the pseudogene TRBV3-2) with TRBJ1-1; no clear D. The CDR3 spans 13 residues. Germline assignment: CDR1 LGHDT and CDR2 YNNKEL (reference sequence). Trimming left V 6 bases short and J 1 base short, with 9 bases between.

CDR3 nucleotides: TGCAGCCTCTTGGGACAGGGAGCAGATACGCAGTATTTT. It is translated as CSLLGQGADTQYF. The chain links TRBV29-1 to TRBJ2-3; TRBD1 matches 9 bases. Losses at the gene ends were 8 bases for V and 4 bases for J; bases not matched to a gene: 7. The CDR3 runs 13 residues. In germline, CDR1 is SQVTM, CDR2 ANQGSEA.

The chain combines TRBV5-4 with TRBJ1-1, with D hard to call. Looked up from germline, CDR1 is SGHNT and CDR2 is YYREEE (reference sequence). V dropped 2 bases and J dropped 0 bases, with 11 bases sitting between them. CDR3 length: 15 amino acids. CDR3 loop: CASSFPATMNTEAFF. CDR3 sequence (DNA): TGTGCCAGCAGCTTCCCAGCGACCATGAACACTGAAGCTTTCTTT.